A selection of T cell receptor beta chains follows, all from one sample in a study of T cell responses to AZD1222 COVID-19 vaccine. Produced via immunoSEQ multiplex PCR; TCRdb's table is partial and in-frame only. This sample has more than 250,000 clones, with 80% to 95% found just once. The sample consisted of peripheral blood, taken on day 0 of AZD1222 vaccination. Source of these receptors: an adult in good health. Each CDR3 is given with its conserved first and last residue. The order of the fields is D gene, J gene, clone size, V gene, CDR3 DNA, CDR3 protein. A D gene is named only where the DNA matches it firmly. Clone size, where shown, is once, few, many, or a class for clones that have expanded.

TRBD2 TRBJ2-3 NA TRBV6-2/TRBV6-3 TGTGCCAGCAGTTACAGGCTAGCGGGAGGGCAAGTACCAGATACGCAGTATTTT CASSYRLAGGQVPDTQYF
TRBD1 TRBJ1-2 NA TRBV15 TGTGCCACCAGCAGAGGGGACAGGGATGGAGGGGGCTACACCTTC CATSRGDRDGGGYTF
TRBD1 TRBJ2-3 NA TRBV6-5 TGTGCCAGCAGCAGACAGGGGGTCGGAGATACGCAGTATTTT CASSRQGVGDTQYF
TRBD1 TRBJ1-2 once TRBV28 TGTGCCAGCAGGCCGTTGACAGGGGATGCCTATGGCTACACCTTC CASRPLTGDAYGYTF
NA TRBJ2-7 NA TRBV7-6 TGTGCCAGCAGCTTAGCCGGGACGGGACTGACTAGTTGGACCTACGAGCAGTACTTC CASSLAGTGLTSWTYEQYF
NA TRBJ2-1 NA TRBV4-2 TGTGCCAGCAGCCAAGGTCAGGGAAACTACAATGAGCAGTTCTTC CASSQGQGNYNEQFF
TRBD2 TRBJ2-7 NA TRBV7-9 TGTGCCAGCAGCTTAACCCACTCGGGGAGCGGGAGAACAGGCTACGAGCAGTACTTC CASSLTHSGSGRTGYEQYF
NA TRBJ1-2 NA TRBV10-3 TGTGCCATCAGTGCCCCCGTCGCCTATGGCTACACCTTC CAISAPVAYGYTF
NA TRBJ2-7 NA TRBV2 TGTGCCAGCAGTGTCGGACAGCCTATCGCCTACGAGCAGTACTTC CASSVGQPIAYEQYF
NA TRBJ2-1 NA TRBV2 TGTGCCAGCATTCCGGACTACAATGAGCAGTTCTTC CASIPDYNEQFF
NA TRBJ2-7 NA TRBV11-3 TGTGCCAGCAGCTTACGGCAGGGCTACGAGCAGTACTTC CASSLRQGYEQYF
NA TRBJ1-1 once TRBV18 TGTGCCAGCTCACCCATCGCGGGTGATACTGAAGCTTTCTTT CASSPIAGDTEAFF
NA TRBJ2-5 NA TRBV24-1 TGTGCCACCAGTGATCCGAGAGGGAGAGGAGAGACCCAGTACTTC CATSDPRGRGETQYF
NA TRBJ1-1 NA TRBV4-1 TGCGCCAGCAGCCAAGGACCAATGGGGGGCAGGAACACTGAAGCTTTCTTT CASSQGPMGGRNTEAFF
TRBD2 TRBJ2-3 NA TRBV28 TGTGCCAGCAGCCCTCTAGCGGGATATTTGACAGATACGCAGTATTTT CASSPLAGYLTDTQYF
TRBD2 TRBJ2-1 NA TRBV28 TGTGCCAGCTGGCTAGCGGGAGGGCAGGGTGAGCAGTTCTTC CASWLAGGQGEQFF
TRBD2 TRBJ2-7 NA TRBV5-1 TGCGCCAGCAGCCCCAGCGGGAGCTCCTACGAGCAGTACTTC CASSPSGSSYEQYF
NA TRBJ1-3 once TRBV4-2 TGTGCCAGCAGCCAAGAAGGGGTGTTCTCTGGAAACACCATATATTTT CASSQEGVFSGNTIYF
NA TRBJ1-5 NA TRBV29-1 TGCAGCGTTGTGTCTCGGCGCGATCAGCCCCAGCATTTT CSVVSRRDQPQHF
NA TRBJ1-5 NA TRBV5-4 TGTGCCAGCAGCGTGGGACCAGAGAGTCAGCCCCAGCATTTT CASSVGPESQPQHF
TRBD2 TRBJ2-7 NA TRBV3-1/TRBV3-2 TGTGCCAGCAGCCACGCTCCACTAGCGGGGAGCTCCTACGAGCAGTACTTC CASSHAPLAGSSYEQYF
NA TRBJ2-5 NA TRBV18 TGTGCCAGCTCTCATGGGCAAGAGACCCAGTACTTC CASSHGQETQYF
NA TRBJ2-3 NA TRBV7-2 TGTGCCAGCAGCCCTCAGATGCCAGATACGCAGTATTTT CASSPQMPDTQYF
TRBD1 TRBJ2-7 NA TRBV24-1 TGTGCCACCAGCGGACAGGGTAGTTCGGGAGAATACGAGCAGTACTTC CATSGQGSSGEYEQYF
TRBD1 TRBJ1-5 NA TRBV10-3 TGTGCCATCAGTGCCGGGACAGGGGTTGGTCAGCCCCAGCATTTT CAISAGTGVGQPQHF
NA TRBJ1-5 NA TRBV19 TGTGCCAGTAGTACTCCGGGGGGGCCCCAGCATTTT CASSTPGGPQHF
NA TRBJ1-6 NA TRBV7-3 TGTGCCAGCAGCTCGACAGGCAGAAATTCACCCCTCCACTTT CASSSTGRNSPLHF
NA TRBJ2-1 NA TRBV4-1 TGCGCCAGCAGCCTCAGGGGTGAGGGGGGGAGAAGCTCCTACAATGAGCAGTTCTTC CASSLRGEGGRSSYNEQFF
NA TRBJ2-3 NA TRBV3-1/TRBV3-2 TGTGCCAGCAGCCAAGGCGGCATCACAGATACGCAGTATTTT CASSQGGITDTQYF
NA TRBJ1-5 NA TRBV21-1 TGTGCCAGCAGCACAGGGGACCGGGAATACAATCAGCCCCAGCATTTT CASSTGDREYNQPQHF
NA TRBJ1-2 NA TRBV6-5 TGTGCCAGCAGTCGAGACCGGGGTACCTATGGCTACACCTTC CASSRDRGTYGYTF
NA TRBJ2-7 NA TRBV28 TGTGCCAGCCAGGAAGCAGCAACCTACGAGCAGTACTTC CASQEAATYEQYF
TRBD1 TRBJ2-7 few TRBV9 TGTGCCAGCAGCCCCGGGACAGGGCGCTTTGAGCAGTACTTC CASSPGTGRFEQYF
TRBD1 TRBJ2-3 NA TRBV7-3 TGTGCCAGCAGCCGCTCGGACAGGACGACGCCAGATACGCAGTATTTT CASSRSDRTTPDTQYF
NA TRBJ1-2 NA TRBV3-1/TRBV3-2 TGTGCCAGCAGCCCCTGGGGCAAGGAGGAGGGCTACACCTTC CASSPWGKEEGYTF
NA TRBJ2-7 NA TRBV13 TGTGCCAGCAGCCTTCAGCGGGCAGAGCAGTACTTC CASSLQRAEQYF
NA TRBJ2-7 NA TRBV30 TGTGCCTGGAGTGTACAGCCCTACGAGCAGTACTTC CAWSVQPYEQYF
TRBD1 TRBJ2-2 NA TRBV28 TGTGCCAGCTCGGCCGGGACAGGAGGATACGGGGAGCTGTTTTTT CASSAGTGGYGELFF
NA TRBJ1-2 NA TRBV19 TGTGCCGCCGCGGGGAAAAAGACAGCAAGCTATGGCTACACCTTC CAAAGKKTASYGYTF
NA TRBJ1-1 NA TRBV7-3 TGTGCCAGCAGCCAGGGACTAGAGAACACTGAAGCTTTCTTT CASSQGLENTEAFF
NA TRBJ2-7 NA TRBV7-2 TGTGCCAGCAGCTTAGATACAGGCAGGCGCGAGCAGTACTTC CASSLDTGRREQYF
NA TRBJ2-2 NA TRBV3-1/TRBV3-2 TGTGCCAGCAGCTTTTTTTCCGGGACCACCTCCGCCGGGGAGCTGTTTTTT CASSFFSGTTSAGELFF
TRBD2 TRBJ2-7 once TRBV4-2 TGTGCCAGCAGCCCTACGTATGGAGCGGGGGCGGCCTACGAGCAGTACTTC CASSPTYGAGAAYEQYF
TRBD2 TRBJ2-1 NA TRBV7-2 TGTGCCAGCAGCTTATGGACTAGCGGGAGATATGAGCAGTTCTTC CASSLWTSGRYEQFF
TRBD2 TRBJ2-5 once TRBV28 TGTGCCAGCAGTTCGACTAGCGGGGGCCCCCGGGGGCAAGAGACCCAGTACTTC CASSSTSGGPRGQETQYF
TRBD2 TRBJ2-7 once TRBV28 TGTGCCAGCAGTTTAACTAGCGACTACGAGCAGTACTTC CASSLTSDYEQYF
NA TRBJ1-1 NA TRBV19 TGTGCCACCCAAGCCCATGGTGAAGCTTTCTTT CATQAHGEAFF
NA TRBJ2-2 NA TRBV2 TGTGCCAGCAGTGAAGCGACGGGAGACACCGGGGAGCTGTTTTTT CASSEATGDTGELFF
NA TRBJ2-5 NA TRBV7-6 TGTGCCAGCAGCTTAGACTTTGGACGGGAGACCCAGTACTTC CASSLDFGRETQYF
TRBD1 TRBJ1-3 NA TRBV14 TGTGCCAGCAGACCTCGGGACAGCTCTGGAAACACCATATATTTT CASRPRDSSGNTIYF
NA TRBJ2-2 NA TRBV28 TGTGCCAGCCTCCCGCACACCGGGGAGCTGTTTTTT CASLPHTGELFF
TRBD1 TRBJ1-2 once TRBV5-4 TGTGCCAGCAGCTTGAAGGGGGCGTCGGGAGGCTACACCTTC CASSLKGASGGYTF
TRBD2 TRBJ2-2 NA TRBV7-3 TGTGCCAGCAGCTTAATGGGGACTAGGTGGGACACCGGGGAGCTGTTTTTT CASSLMGTRWDTGELFF
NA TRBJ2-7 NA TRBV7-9 TGTGCCAGCAGCTTAGTAGGGGAAAAGCGCGAGCAGTACTTC CASSLVGEKREQYF
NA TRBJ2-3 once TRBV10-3 TGTGCCATCAGTGGAGGGACCACAGATACGCAGTATTTT CAISGGTTDTQYF